This TCR beta chain was obtained from a study of T cell changes during pregnancy in multiple sclerosis. This clone is a singleton in its sample. Assay used: immunoSEQ multiplex PCR; TCRdb lists only in-frame clones, some missing. This table has 65,000 to 85,000 clones, about nine tenths appearing once. CDR1 LNHDA and CDR2 SQIVND come from the germline V gene (reference sequence). The CDR3 is 14 amino acids. V was clipped by 1 base and J by 6 bases, with 12 bases between them. Sample: CD4+ T cells from peripheral blood mononuclear cells, taken after pregnancy. This TCR was sampled from a female donor with multiple sclerosis, enrolled in a pregnancy study. The chain joins TRBV19 to TRBJ1-2, with unresolved D. This chain's CDR3 is CASSIGTRLDGYTF. CDR3 DNA: TGTGCCAGTAGTATAGGAACCCGACTCGATGGCTACACCTTC.